This TCR beta chain originates from a study of identical twins. Study results and caveats: In zero-insertion analyses, partial confounding could arise from invariant MAIT and iNKT cells. Models underestimated how often monozygotic twins shared out-of-frame TCR alpha.

Template switching added a universal primer binding site, and final cDNA carried unique molecular identifiers. TCRdb used MiXCR to reprocess the 5' RACE reads, holding one entry per CDR3 protein. This sample has about 690,000 distinct CDR3 sequences, with 5.5% to 6.5% found just once. This clonotype was observed many times. The target antigen is unknown. CDR1 is MGHDK and CDR2 is SYGVNS in the germline V gene. CDR3 length: 16 residues. V lost 3 bases and J 2 bases, leaving 14 bases between the germline ends. Each donor was a healthy Caucasian. Sequencing used naive T cells sorted from blood. The chain joins TRBV25-1 to TRBJ2-1; possible D gene TRBD1, 5 bases. The receptor was derived from a young man in good health. In nucleotides, the CDR3 is TGTGCCAGCAGTGATCTCTGGGGCAATACCTACAATGAGCAGTTCTTC. Protein: CASSDLWGNTYNEQFF.